The 26 T cell receptor beta chains listed next were all sequenced from one sample in a study of T cell responses to AZD1222 COVID-19 vaccine. Method: immunoSEQ multiplex PCR; TCRdb's copy keeps in-frame clones and lacks some. Here the sample spans 130,000 or so clones, approximately 92% being singletons. Sequenced material: peripheral blood, taken 28 days after the second dose of the MenACWY control vaccine. Receptors were obtained from an adult who received the MenACWY meningococcal vaccine as a control.

The chain employs TRBV11-3 and TRBJ2-3; the D is unclear. The CDR3 sequence is 13 residues long. Looked up from germline, CDR1 is SGHNT and CDR2 is YENEEA. V dropped 1 base and J dropped 4 bases, with 6 bases sitting between them. CDR3 sequence reads: CASSLGGPDTQYF. Written as DNA, the CDR3 is TGTGCCAGCAGCTTAGGAGGTCCAGATACGCAGTATTTT.

The chain joins TRBV4-2 to TRBJ1-5; 7 nucleotides align to TRBD1. Per the germline V gene, CDR1 is LGHNA and CDR2 is YNFKEQ. CDR3 length: 12 amino acids. Trimming cost V 6 bases and J 7 bases; bases outside gene matches: 3. The CDR3 is CASRTGSQPQHF. CDR3 coding DNA: TGTGCCAGCAGGACAGGGAGCCAGCCCCAGCATTTT.

This chain connects TRBV28 to TRBJ2-5; 8 bases are a match to TRBD2. CDR1 MDHEN and CDR2 SYDVKM come from the germline V gene. This CDR3 spans 15 amino acids. The ends lost 5 bases at V and 3 bases at J; junction bases unmatched: 8. In DNA, the CDR3 is TGTGCCAGCAGTCCCCGAGGACTAGCTAAAGAGACCCAGTACTTC. Protein sequence: CASSPRGLAKETQYF.

This chain connects TRBV7-5 to TRBJ2-1. TRBV7-5 is a documented pseudogene. CDR3 length: 15 amino acids. CDR3 sequence reads: CVRSSCLNCYNEQFF. The CDR3 coding sequence is TGTGTCAGAAGCTCCTGTCTGAATTGTTACAATGAGCAGTTCTTC.

This chain connects TRBV10-3 to TRBJ2-5, with D tentatively TRBD2 (7 bases). The length of the CDR3 is 17 residues. Germline V gene lookup returns CDR1 ENHRY and CDR2 SYGVKD. V shed 4 bases and J shed 1 base, with 19 bases lying between them. The CDR3 nucleotides are TGTGCCATCAGTGGCAAGTTGGGAGGGGGGCCCCAAGAGACCCAGTACTTC. Translating it yields CAISGKLGGGPQETQYF.

The rearrangement uses TRBV15 and TRBJ1-1; D is undetermined. Germline loops: CDR1 LNHNV, CDR2 YYDKDF (reference sequence). Trimming left V 0 bases short and J 0 bases short, with 8 bases between. The CDR3 extends over 15 amino acids. The CDR3 sequence: CATSREIRMNTEAFF. The CDR3 bases are TGTGCCACCAGCAGAGAAATACGGATGAACACTGAAGCTTTCTTT.

The J gene is TRBJ2-1, the V gene TRBV28; possible D gene TRBD2, 7 bases. There are 14 residues in the CDR3. The V and J ends lost 4 bases and 10 bases respectively, with 17 bases between them. Germline CDR1 and CDR2: MDHEN and SYDVKM. The CDR3 DNA is TGTGCCAGCAGTTCCCCCGCGGGGGCCAGGGAGCAGTTCTTC. This translates into CASSSPAGAREQFF.

J is TRBJ2-3 and V is TRBV11-3; TRBD1 is a possible D gene (5 bases). Trimming took off 2 bases at V and 3 bases at J, with 12 bases between the two ends. CDR1 and CDR2 from the germline V gene are SGHNT and YENEEA. The CDR3 is 15 amino acids. CDR3 DNA sequence: TGTGCCAGCAGCTTAAGAGGACACAAAACAGATACGCAGTATTTT. Residues: CASSLRGHKTDTQYF. Full variable domain (missing parts from reference TRBV11-3 and TRBJ2-3): EAGVVQSPRYKIIEKKQPVAFWCNPISGHNTLYWYLQNLGQGPELLIRYENEEAVDDSQLPKDRFSAERLKGVDSTLKIQPAELGDSAVYLCASSLRGHKTDTQYFGPGTRLTVL.

This chain joins TRBV5-1 and TRBJ2-2; 10 positions match TRBD2. CDR3 length equals 15 residues. The V segment lost 2 bases and the J segment 3 bases; nucleotides outside the gene matches: 1. Germline V gives CDR1 SGHRS, CDR2 YFSETQ. In nucleotides, the CDR3 is TGCGCCAGCAGCTTTCTAGCGGGAGACACCGGGGAGCTGTTTTTT. Encoded protein: CASSFLAGDTGELFF. Based on the CDR3 plus reference TRBV5-1 and TRBJ2-2, the full variable domain is KAGVTQTPRYLIKTRGQQVTLSCSPISGHRSVSWYQQTPGQGLQFLFEYFSETQRNKGNFPGRFSGRQFSNSRSEMNVSTLELGDSALYLCASSFLAGDTGELFFGEGSRLTVL.

This rearrangement joins TRBV28 to TRBJ1-5, with 7 nucleotides matching TRBD1. Germline V gene data show CDR1 as MDHEN and CDR2 as SYDVKM. V shed 2 bases, J shed 9 bases, and the junction held 16 bases outside the gene matches. The CDR3 has 17 amino acids. The CDR3, as DNA: TGTGCCAGCAGTTTAGTCGTAGCCCGGGACAGCAAACGGCCCCAGCATTTT. Translating it yields CASSLVVARDSKRPQHF.

The chain employs TRBV19 and TRBJ1-2; the D is unclear. Trimming pared 1 base from V and 0 bases from J, leaving 9 bases between. The CDR3 is 15 amino acids. CDR1 and CDR2 (germline): LNHDA, SQIVND (reference sequence). In DNA, the CDR3 is TGTGCCAGTAGTATAGGCAGCGGGCCTAACTATGGCTACACCTTC. This codes for CASSIGSGPNYGYTF.

The chain joins TRBV10-1 to TRBJ2-2; tentative D call: TRBD1 (5 bases). V was pared by 3 bases and J by 5 bases, with 10 bases between. This CDR3 is built from 14 residues. Germline assignment: CDR1 WNHNN and CDR2 SYGVQD (reference sequence). Here the CDR3 DNA reads TGCGCCAGCAGTGACACCAGGGTTACCGGGGAGCTGTTTTTT. It encodes CASSDTRVTGELFF.

This clone showed up just once. This sequence joins TRBV5-8 and TRBJ1-5; a possible D gene is TRBD1 (5 bases). There are 16 residues in the CDR3. V lost 0 bases to trimming and J lost 3 bases, with 13 bases between them. In germline, CDR1 is SGHTS, CDR2 YDEGEE. CDR3 protein: CASSLGQWLNNQPQHF. The CDR3 region has the DNA TGTGCCAGCAGCTTGGGACAGTGGCTCAACAATCAGCCCCAGCATTTT. The whole variable domain, filled in from reference TRBV5-8 and TRBJ1-5, reads EAGVTQSPTHLIKTRGQQATLRCSPISGHTSVYWYQQALGLGLQFLLWYDEGEERNRGNFPPRFSGRQFPNYSSELNVNALELEDSALYLCASSLGQWLNNQPQHFGDGTRLSIL.

The J gene is TRBJ2-2, the V gene TRBV7-8; unclear D gene. CDR1 SGHVS and CDR2 FQNEAQ come from the germline V gene. V was pared by 1 base and J by 6 bases, with 15 bases between. The length of the CDR3 is 16 residues. DNA for the CDR3: TGTGCCAGCAGCTTAGTGAATATAGACCGTGCCGGGGAGCTGTTTTTT. Protein: CASSLVNIDRAGELFF.

This sequence joins TRBV13 and TRBJ2-5; 8 bases align to TRBD2. V dropped 0 bases and J dropped 1; count of bases not matched to a gene: 13. The CDR3 spans 19 residues. Germline lookup yields CDR1 PRHDT and CDR2 FYEKMQ (reference sequence). CDR3 protein: CASSLGLIGVAGGQETQYF. DNA of the CDR3: TGTGCCAGCAGCTTAGGCCTAATTGGAGTTGCGGGGGGCCAAGAGACCCAGTACTTC.

V usage is TRBV29-1 and J usage is TRBJ2-1, with D possibly called TRBD1 or TRBD2 (5 bases each). Trimming took off 8 bases at V and 6 bases at J, with 17 bases between the two ends. Per the germline V gene, CDR1 is SQVTM and CDR2 is ANQGSEA. The length of the CDR3 is 13 residues. The CDR3 coding sequence is TGCAGCCCCCGGGACCCCAAATCCAATGAGCAGTTCTTC. As protein: CSPRDPKSNEQFF.

This chain links TRBV4-1 with TRBJ1-2; the D is unclear. Germline CDR1 is MGHRA and CDR2 is YSYEKL. Trimming stripped 1 base from V and 6 bases from J, with 12 bases between. This CDR3 is built from 14 residues. This CDR3 reads CASSQVSSGDGYTF. In DNA form, the CDR3 reads TGCGCCAGCAGCCAAGTCTCGTCCGGCGATGGCTACACCTTC.

The chain recombines TRBV19 with TRBJ1-6; TRBD1 might be the D (6 bases). The CDR3 extends over 15 amino acids. Trimming shortened V by 7 bases and J by 11 bases, and 21 bases separated the two germline ends. The germline gives CDR1 LNHDA, CDR2 SQIVND (reference sequence). The CDR3: CASTPSVGYRAPLHF. In nucleotides, the CDR3 is TGTGCCAGTACCCCGTCGGTCGGGTACAGGGCACCCCTCCACTTT.

CDR3 in DNA: TGTGCCACCAGTGACGGACAGGGATCGGTGTGGCGAAACACCATATATTTT. Its protein is CATSDGQGSVWRNTIYF. The V gene is TRBV24-1, the J gene TRBJ1-3; 8 nucleotides match TRBD1. Germline-derived CDR1 and CDR2 are KGHDR and SFDVKD. CDR3 length: 17 amino acids. J was trimmed by 5 bases and V by 4 bases; bases with no gene match: 12.

This clone was seen a single time. V and J are TRBV4-1 and TRBJ2-3; D might be TRBD2 (5 bases). Germline V gene data show CDR1 as MGHRA and CDR2 as YSYEKL. The CDR3 sequence is 17 residues long. The germline V and J ends were trimmed by 1 base and 2 bases, with 16 bases remaining between them. The CDR3 nucleotides read TGCGCCAGCAGCCAAGGCCTACTAGATAAATCCACAGATACGCAGTATTTT. As protein: CASSQGLLDKSTDTQYF.

The rearrangement uses TRBV27 and TRBJ2-7; the D gene could be TRBD1 or TRBD2 (5 bases each). Trimming took off 4 bases at V and 3 bases at J, with 13 bases between the two ends. The V gene's germline CDR1 is MNHEY and CDR2 SMNVEV (reference sequence). This CDR3 is 14 amino acids long. This CDR3 is CASSSTGTNYEQYF. The CDR3 DNA sequence: TGTGCCAGCAGTTCCACCGGGACCAACTACGAGCAGTACTTC.

V and J are TRBV19 and TRBJ1-5; TRBD1 matches at 9 bases. V lost 5 bases and J lost 1; bases outside the gene matches: 3. Per germline, CDR1 LNHDA and CDR2 SQIVND (reference sequence). The CDR3 has 15 amino acids. Here the CDR3 DNA reads TGTGCCAGTAGTCTCGGACAGGGGAGCAATCAGCCCCAGCATTTT. Its translation: CASSLGQGSNQPQHF. Full variable domain (missing parts from reference TRBV19 and TRBJ1-5): DGGITQSPKYLFRKEGQNVTLSCEQNLNHDAMYWYRQDPGQGLRLIYYSQIVNDFQKGDIAEGYSVSREKKESFPLTVTSAQKNPTAFYLCASSLGQGSNQPQHFGDGTRLSIL.

Only a few counts were recorded for this clone. The chain is built from TRBV6-2 or TRBV6-3 and TRBJ2-2; TRBD1 matches 9 bases. Germline trimming cut 6 bases from V and 7 bases from J; bases unmatched to any gene: 12. The V gene's germline CDR1 is MNHEY and CDR2 SVGEGT. The length of the CDR3 is 16 residues. As DNA, the CDR3 is TGTGCCAGCAGCACAATTCCGGGACAGGGAGTCGGGGAGCTGTTTTTT. Protein sequence: CASSTIPGQGVGELFF.

V gene TRBV9 combines with J gene TRBJ2-1, with D uncertain. CDR1 and CDR2 from the germline V gene are SGDLS and YYNGEE. V lost 2 bases to trimming and J lost 8 bases, with 20 bases between them. The CDR3 length is 16 residues. The CDR3 sequence is CASSVYDWGFIDEQFF. The CDR3 region has the DNA TGTGCCAGCAGCGTCTACGACTGGGGATTTATAGATGAGCAGTTCTTC. Combining the CDR3 with reference TRBV9 and TRBJ2-1 gives the whole variable domain DSGVTQTPKHLITATGQRVTLRCSPRSGDLSVYWYQQSLDQGLQFLIQYYNGEERAKGNILERFSAQQFPDLHSELNLSSLELGDSALYFCASSVYDWGFIDEQFFGPGTRLTVL.

The rearrangement uses TRBV5-1 and TRBJ1-1; no firm D call. The CDR3 has 14 amino acids. Trimming pared 1 base from V and 1 base from J, leaving 8 bases between. CDR1 is SGHRS and CDR2 is YFSETQ in the germline V gene. The CDR3 loop is CASSLTTKNTEAFF. CDR3 in DNA: TGCGCCAGCAGCTTGACAACTAAGAACACTGAAGCTTTCTTT.

CDR3 protein: CASSLGVTQETQYF. CDR3 bases: TGTGCCAGCAGCTTAGGGGTTACACAAGAGACCCAGTACTTC. V and J are TRBV11-2 and TRBJ2-5, with unresolved D. Looked up from germline, CDR1 is SGHAT and CDR2 is FQNNGV. V lost 1 base, J lost 2 bases, and 8 bases lay in between. The CDR3 runs to 14 residues.